This TCR beta chain originates from a study of T cell repertoires in cytomegalovirus infection. Looking at the study overall: Based on public TCR beta signatures, there were indications of CMV infection and of a matching HLA type. Study-wide results and caveats: Predominance within the ex vivo response was attributable to HLA-C-restricted CMV-specific TCR beta clonotypes.

In this sample, this clonotype turned up a few times. The antigen remains unidentified. The V and J ends lost 9 bases and 6 bases, in that order; junction bases with no gene match: 2. The CDR3 runs to 11 residues. Looked up from germline, CDR1 is SGHRS and CDR2 is YFSETQ. TCRdb recomputed calls from the reads with MiXCR, one row per CDR3 protein. There are 500,000 or so distinct CDR3 sequences in the sample; 15% to 20% occur only once, and roughly a quarter lies in the top ten. The receptor was derived from a human donor in good health (CMV status not recorded). Some clones in this sample may be carry-over from other donors' samples. The V gene is TRBV5-1, the J gene TRBJ2-2; 7 nucleotides align to TRBD2. Sequencing was carried out using CD8+ T cells from PBMCs. The chain's CDR3 is CATAGAGELFF. The CDR3 DNA is TGCGCCACCGCGGGGGCCGGGGAGCTGTTTTTT. Drawing the rest from reference TRBV5-1 and TRBJ2-2, the complete variable domain is KAGVTQTPRYLIKTRGQQVTLSCSPISGHRSVSWYQQTPGQGLQFLFEYFSETQRNKGNFPGRFSGRQFSNSRSEMNVSTLELGDSALYLCATAGAGELFFGEGSRLTVL.